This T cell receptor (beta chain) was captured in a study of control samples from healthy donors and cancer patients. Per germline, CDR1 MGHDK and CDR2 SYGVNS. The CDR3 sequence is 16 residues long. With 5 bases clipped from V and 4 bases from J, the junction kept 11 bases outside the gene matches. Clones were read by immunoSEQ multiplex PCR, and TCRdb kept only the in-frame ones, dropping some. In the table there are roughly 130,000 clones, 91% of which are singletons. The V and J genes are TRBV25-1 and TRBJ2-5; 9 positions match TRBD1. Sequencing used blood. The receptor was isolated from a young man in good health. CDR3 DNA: TGTGCCAGCAGTTTTCCCCCGGGACAGGGATCAGAGACCCAGTACTTC. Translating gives CASSFPPGQGSETQYF.